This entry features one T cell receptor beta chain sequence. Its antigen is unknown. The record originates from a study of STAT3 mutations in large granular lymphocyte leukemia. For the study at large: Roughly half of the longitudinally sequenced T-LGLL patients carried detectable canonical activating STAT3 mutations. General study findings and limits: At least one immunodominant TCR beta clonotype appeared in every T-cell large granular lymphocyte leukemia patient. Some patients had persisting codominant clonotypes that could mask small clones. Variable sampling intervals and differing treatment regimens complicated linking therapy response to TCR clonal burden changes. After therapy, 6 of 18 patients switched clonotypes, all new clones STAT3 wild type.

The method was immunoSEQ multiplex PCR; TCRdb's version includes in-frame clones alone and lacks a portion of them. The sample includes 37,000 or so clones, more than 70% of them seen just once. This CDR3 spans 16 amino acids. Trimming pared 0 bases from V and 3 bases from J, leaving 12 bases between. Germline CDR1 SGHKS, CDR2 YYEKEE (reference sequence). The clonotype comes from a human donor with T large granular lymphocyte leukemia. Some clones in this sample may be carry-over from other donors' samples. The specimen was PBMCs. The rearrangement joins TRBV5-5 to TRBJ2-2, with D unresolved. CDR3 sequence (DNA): TGTGCCAGCAGCTTGGCCGGCAGCCGGGACACCGGGGAGCTGTTTTTT. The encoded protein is CASSLAGSRDTGELFF.